This TCR beta chain was identified in a study of shared clonotypes between healthy human individuals. Overall study context: Aged 18 to 49, the donors were two women and three men. Study findings and constraints: The sampled material consisted only of blood, and tissue repertoires are likely to differ. Non-shared clonotypes displayed generation probabilities falling below those of clonotypes present in all four donors.

As to this clone: Its antigen is unidentified.

Germline loops: CDR1 MNHEY, CDR2 SMNVEV (reference sequence). The CDR3 length is 15 residues. V shed 8 bases and J 7 bases; nucleotides not matched to a gene: 10. Genomic DNA from each subset was divided evenly over several immunoSEQ plates. TCRdb's table, derived via immunoSEQ multiplex PCR, lists solely in-frame clones and lacks some. The profile shows about 710,000 clones, 72% of them singletons. This TCR was recovered from a woman aged 25 to 45 in good health. The V call is TRBV27, the J call TRBJ2-5, with TRBD2 matching over 13 bases. The specimen sequenced was memory CD4+ T cells sorted from blood. Subset noted: CD45RA-negative fraction. The CDR3 is CASGILAGGPGTQYF. DNA for the CDR3: TGTGCCAGCGGGATACTAGCGGGAGGGCCGGGGACCCAGTACTTC.